The entry below gives a single T cell receptor (beta chain) sequence along with its context. This record belongs to a study of blood T cell repertoires in COVID-19. Assay: immunoSEQ multiplex PCR; the TCRdb copy retains only in-frame clones and omits some. The table lists around 250,000 clones, approximately 85% of them singletons. Trimming took 5 bases from V and 5 from J; bases not matched to a gene: 11. The CDR3 covers 15 residues. The germline V gene encodes CDR1 MDHEN and CDR2 SYDVKM. Input material: PBMCs or T cells enriched from blood (not recorded which). The clonotype was recovered from a woman aged 45-65 years who had recovered from COVID-19. The chain has TRBV28 and TRBJ1-2, with 7 bases identical to TRBD1. CDR3 sequence (DNA): TGTGCCAGCAGTCCTGGACAGGCCTCATTTTATGGCTACACCTTC. Protein product: CASSPGQASFYGYTF.